The sequence of this T cell receptor (beta chain) was determined in a study of blood T cells in healthy people across ages. In regard to this clonotype: Its antigen is undetermined. Mismatch with germline at one junction end may stem from a read error.

Germline CDR1 and CDR2: MNHNY and SVGAGI (reference sequence). The CDR3 totals 16 residues. Notes on the study in general: Leaving the PBMCs unsorted stopped any conclusive comparison of naive versus antigen-experienced cells.

A second 7 to 11 cycle PCR used barcoded and J-beta primers. TCRdb independently ran MiXCR on the 5' RACE reads; one entry per CDR3 protein. The sample carries under 1,000,000 distinct CDR3 sequences, approximately 35% recorded once. The chain couples TRBV6-6 to TRBJ1-5, with 8 bases fitting TRBD1. Sequenced material: blood. This clonotype was obtained from a man between 18 and 35 years old in good health. CDR3 residues: CASSYSLTGALEPRHF. DNA of the CDR3: TGTGCCAGCAGTTACTCCCTGACAGGGGCCTTAGAGCCCCGGCATTTT.